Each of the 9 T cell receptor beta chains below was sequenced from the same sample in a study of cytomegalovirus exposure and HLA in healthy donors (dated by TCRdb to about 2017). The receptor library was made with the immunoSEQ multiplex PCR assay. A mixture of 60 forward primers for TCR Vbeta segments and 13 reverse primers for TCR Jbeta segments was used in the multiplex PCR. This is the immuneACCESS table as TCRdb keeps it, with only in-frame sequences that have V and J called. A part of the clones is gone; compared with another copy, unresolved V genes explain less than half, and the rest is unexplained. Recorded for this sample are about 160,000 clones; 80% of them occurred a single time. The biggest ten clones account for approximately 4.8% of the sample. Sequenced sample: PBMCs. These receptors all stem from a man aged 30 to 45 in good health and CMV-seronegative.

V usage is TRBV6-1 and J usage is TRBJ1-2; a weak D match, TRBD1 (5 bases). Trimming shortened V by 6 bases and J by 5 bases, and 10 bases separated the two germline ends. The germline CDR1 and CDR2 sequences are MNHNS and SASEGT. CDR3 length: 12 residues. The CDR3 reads CASSPTGYGYTF. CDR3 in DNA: TGTGCCAGCAGCCCTACAGGATATGGCTACACCTTC.

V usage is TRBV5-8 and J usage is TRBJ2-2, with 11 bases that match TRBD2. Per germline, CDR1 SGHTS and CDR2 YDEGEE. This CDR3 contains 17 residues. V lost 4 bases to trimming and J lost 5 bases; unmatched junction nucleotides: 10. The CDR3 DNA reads TGTGCCAGCAGCCGGGGAGGGACTAGCGGCAGTACCGGGGAGCTGTTTTTT. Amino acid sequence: CASSRGGTSGSTGELFF.

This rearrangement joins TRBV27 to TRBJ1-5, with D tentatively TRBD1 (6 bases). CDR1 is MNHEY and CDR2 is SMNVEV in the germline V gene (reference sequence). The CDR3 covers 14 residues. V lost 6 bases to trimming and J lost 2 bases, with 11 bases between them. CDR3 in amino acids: CASSLPGGNQPQHF. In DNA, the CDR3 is TGTGCCAGCAGCCTACCAGGGGGCAATCAGCCCCAGCATTTT.

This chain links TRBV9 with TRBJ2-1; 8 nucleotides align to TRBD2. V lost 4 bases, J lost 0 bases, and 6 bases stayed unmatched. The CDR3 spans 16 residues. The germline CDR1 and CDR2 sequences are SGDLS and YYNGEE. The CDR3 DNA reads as TGTGCCAGCAGCTTCGGGGGGGGGAGCTCCTACAATGAGCAGTTCTTC. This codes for CASSFGGGSSYNEQFF.

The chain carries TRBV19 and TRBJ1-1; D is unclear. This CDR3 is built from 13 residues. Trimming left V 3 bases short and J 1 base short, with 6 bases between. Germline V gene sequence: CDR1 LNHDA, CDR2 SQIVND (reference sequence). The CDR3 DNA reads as TGTGCCAGTAGTATCTACAGGAACACTGAAGCTTTCTTT. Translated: CASSIYRNTEAFF.

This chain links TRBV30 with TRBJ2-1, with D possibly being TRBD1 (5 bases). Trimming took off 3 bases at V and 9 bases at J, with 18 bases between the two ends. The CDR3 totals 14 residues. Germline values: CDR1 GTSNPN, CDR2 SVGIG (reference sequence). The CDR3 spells CAWRAYGALIEQFF. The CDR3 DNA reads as TGTGCCTGGAGGGCATATGGGGCGCTTATTGAGCAGTTCTTC.

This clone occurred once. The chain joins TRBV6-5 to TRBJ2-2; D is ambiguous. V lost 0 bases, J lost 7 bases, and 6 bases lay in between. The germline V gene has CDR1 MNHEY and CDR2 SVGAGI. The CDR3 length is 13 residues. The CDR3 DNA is TGTGCCAGCAGTTACTCGAGAGGCGGGGAGCTGTTTTTT. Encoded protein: CASSYSRGGELFF.

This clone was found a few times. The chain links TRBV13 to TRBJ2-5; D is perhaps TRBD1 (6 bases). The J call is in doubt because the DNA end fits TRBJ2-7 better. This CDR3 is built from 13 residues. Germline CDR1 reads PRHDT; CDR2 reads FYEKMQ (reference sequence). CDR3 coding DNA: TGTGCCAGCAGCTCCACAGGGAGTTACGAGCAGTACTTC. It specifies CASSSTGSYEQYF.

The CDR3 reads CASSSPGGGSYNEQFF. CDR3 nucleotide sequence: TGTGCCAGCAGTAGCCCGGGGGGAGGCTCCTACAATGAGCAGTTCTTC. V gene TRBV28 combines with J gene TRBJ2-1; 7 nucleotides match TRBD2. From germline, CDR1 is MDHEN and CDR2 SYDVKM. The CDR3 is 16 residues long. V lost 5 bases to trimming and J lost 0 bases; unmatched junction nucleotides: 7.